This T cell receptor (beta chain) was sequenced during a study of T cell clonality in common variable immunodeficiency. The study, taken as a whole, reports: CVID subjects showed higher TCRbeta clonality than healthy controls. Common variable immunodeficiency TCR beta sequences reportedly had fewer deletions and N-nucleotide insertions.

TCRdb's table, derived via immunoSEQ multiplex PCR, lists solely in-frame clones and lacks some. The counts give some 42,000 clones, none of them seen only once; 6% is held by the top ten. This clone qualifies as medium-sized (0.01 to 0.1%). Its antigen is undetermined. The CDR3 end is not reached by the read, which stops 3 residues before it; the germline J gene fills it in. Trimming took 4 bases from V and 3 from J, leaving 6 bases between them. This CDR3 spans 11 amino acids. CDR1 and CDR2 from the germline V gene are SQVTM and ANQGSEA. This sequence originates from a human donor with common variable immunodeficiency. The sample taken for sequencing was peripheral blood mononuclear cells. This chain uses TRBV29-1 with TRBJ2-5, with no clear D. This chain's CDR3 is CSVGAEETQYF. The CDR3 DNA, read in part, is TGCAGCGTTGGGGCAGAAGAGACC. Together with reference TRBV29-1 and TRBJ2-5, the CDR3 gives the full variable domain: SAVISQKPSRDICQRGTSLTIQCQVDSQVTMMFWYRQQPGQSLTLIATANQGSEATYESGFVIDKFPISRPNLTFSTLTVSNMSPEDSSIYLCSVGAEETQYFGPGTRLLVL.